This TCR beta chain was found in a study of shared clonotypes between healthy human individuals. The overall study: Serving as donors were a couple of women and a few men, whose ages spanned 18 to 49.

Here immunoSEQ multiplex PCR was the method, and the copy in TCRdb shows in-frame clones only, minus some. The sample has about 2.4 million clones, approximately 94% seen once. The receptor's source is a man younger than 35 in good health. Some clones in this sample may be carry-over from other donors' samples. Specimen: naive CD4+ T cells from PBMCs. The subset was: CD45RA+ positively selected.

For the CDR3, the DNA is TGCGCCAGCAGCCCCTGGAGTTCTGGGGCCAACGTCCTGACTTTC. Amino acid sequence: CASSPWSSGANVLTF. The chain links TRBV4-3 to TRBJ2-6, with D hard to call. CDR1 LGHNA and CDR2 YSLEER come from the germline V gene. CDR3 length: 15 amino acids. V lost 4 bases, J lost 1 base, and 8 bases lay in between.